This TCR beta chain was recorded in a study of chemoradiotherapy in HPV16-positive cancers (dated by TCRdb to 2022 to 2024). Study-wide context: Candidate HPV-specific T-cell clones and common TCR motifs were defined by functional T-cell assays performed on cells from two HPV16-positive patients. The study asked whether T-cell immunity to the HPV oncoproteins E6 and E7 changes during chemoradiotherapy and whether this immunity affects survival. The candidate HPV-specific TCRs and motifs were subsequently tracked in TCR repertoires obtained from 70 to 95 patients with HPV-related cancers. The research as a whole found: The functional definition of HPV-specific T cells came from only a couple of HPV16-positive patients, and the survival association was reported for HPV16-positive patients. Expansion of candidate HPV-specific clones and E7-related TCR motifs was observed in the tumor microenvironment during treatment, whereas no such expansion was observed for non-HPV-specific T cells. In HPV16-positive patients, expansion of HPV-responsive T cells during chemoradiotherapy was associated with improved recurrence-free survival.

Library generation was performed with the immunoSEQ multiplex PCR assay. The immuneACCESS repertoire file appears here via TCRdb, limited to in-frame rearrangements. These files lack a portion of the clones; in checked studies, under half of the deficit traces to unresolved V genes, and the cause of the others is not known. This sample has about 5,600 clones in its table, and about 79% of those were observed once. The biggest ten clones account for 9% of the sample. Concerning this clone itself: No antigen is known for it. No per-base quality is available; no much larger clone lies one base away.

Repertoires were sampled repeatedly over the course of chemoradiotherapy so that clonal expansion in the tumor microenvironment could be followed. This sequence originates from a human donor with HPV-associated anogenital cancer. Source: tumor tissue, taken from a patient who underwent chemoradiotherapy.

The nucleotides are TGTGCCTGGAGTGCAAATGGGGCTAATGAAAAACTGTTTTTT. It is translated as CAWSANGANEKLFF. The chain is made from TRBV30 and TRBJ1-4; a confident D gene designation cannot be given. The germline V gene (reference sequence) provides CDR1 GTSNPN and CDR2 SVGIG. V gives up 1 base and J gives up 3 bases, and the segment between their germline ends measures 9 bases. The CDR3 holds 14 amino acids from the cysteine to the phenylalanine. Only the CDR3 part of the read is kept: 42 bases, read in frame from the first base.